This note documents a single T cell receptor beta chain sequence. Antigen specificity is unknown. These data belong to a study of T cell repertoires in aging, cancer and after chemotherapy. Across the whole study: Glioblastoma patients receiving temozolomide-based therapy gave paired samples before and after chemotherapy.

Rearranged V-D-J TRB sequences were amplified with a mixed TRB-A/B primer pool. TCRdb processed the multiplex PCR reads anew with MiXCR; each CDR3 protein has one entry. Of some 2,100 distinct CDR3 sequences in the sample, 30% were seen once. Amplification of TCR beta used genomic DNA extracted from peripheral blood. This CDR3 spans 15 amino acids. V trimming: 5 bases; J trimming: 5 bases; junction bases outside the gene matches: 7. Germline V gene data show CDR1 as MNHNY and CDR2 as SVGAGI (reference sequence). Whole-study results and caveats: Rebound thymic output was suggested by rising median generation probability during chemotherapy in each cancer cohort.

Material: blood. This sequence originates from a human donor with a solid tumor. The rearrangement links TRBV6-6 to TRBJ1-1; 11 bases fit TRBD1. The CDR3: CASSRRTGGKTEAFF. The CDR3 region has the DNA TGTGCCAGCAGTCGGAGGACAGGGGGCAAGACTGAAGCTTTCTTT.